These T cell receptor beta chains were read from a single sample in a study of vaccination and CD4 T cells after COVID-19. These receptors' targets are unknown. TCRdb analysed the PCR reads with MiXCR anew, one entry per CDR3 protein. The sample records more than 20,000 distinct CDR3 sequences, 70% being singletons. The sequenced sample was CD4+ T cells from blood, cultured in vitro. These receptors all stem from a human donor who had recovered from COVID-19. Both conserved end residues are part of each CDR3. A D gene is named only where the DNA matches it firmly. Clone size is not always given. Where it is, it says once, few, many or a class for expanded clones.

v_call,d_call,j_call,clone_size,cdr3_aa,cdr3_nt
TRBV28,-,TRBJ1-3,-,CASTLRGAGNTIYF,TGTGCCAGCACCCTGCGGGGTGCGGGAAACACCATATATTTT
TRBV6-5,TRBD2,TRBJ2-3,-,CASSYSGGSTDTQYF,TGTGCCAGCAGTTACTCCGGGGGGAGCACAGATACGCAGTATTTT
TRBV20-1,-,TRBJ2-2,-,CSASVDYNTGELFF,TGCAGTGCTAGTGTGGACTATAACACCGGGGAGCTGTTTTTT
TRBV20-1,-,TRBJ1-4,-,CSAHLGANEKLFF,TGCAGTGCCCACTTGGGGGCTAATGAAAAACTGTTTTTT
TRBV6-2/TRBV6-3,TRBD1,TRBJ1-5,few,CASSYPQGARGNQPQHF,TGTGCCAGCAGTTACCCACAGGGGGCTCGGGGCAATCAGCCCCAGCATTTT
TRBV7-6,TRBD2,TRBJ2-1,-,CAISRLAGINEQFF,TGTGCCATCTCAAGACTAGCGGGCATCAATGAGCAGTTCTTC
TRBV20-1,-,TRBJ1-6,-,CSAQLQGLGNSPLHF,TGCAGTGCTCAACTACAGGGTTTGGGGAATTCACCCCTCCACTTT
TRBV7-2,-,TRBJ1-2,-,CASSLRQDNYGYTF,TGTGCCAGCAGCTTAAGACAGGACAACTATGGCTACACCTTC
TRBV6-1,-,TRBJ2-1,-,CASSNPSVTFF,TGTGCCAGCAGTAACCCTAGCGTCACGTTCTTC
TRBV21-1,-,TRBJ1-1,-,CASSKGRGPFEAFF,TGTGCCAGCAGCAAGGGCAGGGGTCCCTTTGAAGCTTTCTTT
TRBV27,-,TRBJ2-1,once,CASSLGSARAYNEQFF,TGTGCCAGCAGTTTAGGCTCGGCCAGGGCCTACAATGAGCAGTTCTTC
TRBV19,-,TRBJ2-7,-,CASSRQGDSYEQYF,TGTGCCAGTAGCCGACAAGGAGATTCCTACGAGCAGTACTTC
TRBV10-2,-,TRBJ1-4,-,CASRVGRINEKLFF,TGCGCCAGCAGGGTGGGACGGATTAATGAAAAACTGTTTTTT
TRBV9,TRBD2,TRBJ2-3,-,CASSTRTSGVTDTQYF,TGTGCCAGCAGCACCCGGACTAGCGGGGTCACAGATACGCAGTATTTT
TRBV3-1,-,TRBJ1-6,-,CASSQALKRTLNSPLHF,TGTGCCAGCAGCCAAGCCCTAAAACGGACCCTTAATTCACCCCTCCACTTT
TRBV30,-,TRBJ1-2,-,CAWSVVYGYGYTF,TGTGCCTGGAGTGTTGTCTACGGCTATGGCTACACCTTC
TRBV20-1,-,TRBJ2-7,-,CSARRDGREQYF,TGCAGTGCTAGGAGAGATGGGCGCGAGCAGTACTTC
TRBV18,-,TRBJ2-3,few,CASSPDSTDTQYF,TGTGCCAGCTCTCCTGACAGCACAGATACGCAGTATTTT
TRBV27,-,TRBJ2-3,-,CASSSPGQGPSTDTQYF,TGTGCCAGCAGTTCACCGGGACAAGGTCCGAGCACAGATACGCAGTATTTT
TRBV27,TRBD2,TRBJ2-1,-,CASSLSGAGGQVNEQFF,TGTGCCAGCAGTTTATCGGGGGCGGGAGGGCAAGTAAATGAGCAGTTCTTC
TRBV29-1,-,TRBJ2-1,-,CSVEVDGRSNEQFF,TGCAGCGTTGAAGTAGATGGTAGGTCCAATGAGCAGTTCTTC
TRBV12-3/TRBV12-4,TRBD2,TRBJ2-1,-,CASRPISGRASGEQFF,TGTGCCAGCAGGCCCATTAGCGGGAGGGCTAGCGGTGAGCAGTTCTTC
TRBV7-9,-,TRBJ2-1,once,CASSRNNEQFF,TGTGCCAGCAGCCGAAACAATGAGCAGTTCTTC
TRBV19,TRBD1,TRBJ1-1,-,CASSITGQTPTEAFF,TGTGCCAGTAGTATAACGGGACAGACCCCCACTGAAGCTTTCTTT
TRBV7-2,TRBD2,TRBJ2-7,once,CASSRRVREGPNEQYF,TGTGCCAGCAGCCGTCGGGTGCGGGAGGGCCCCAACGAGCAGTACTTC
TRBV7-2,-,TRBJ1-1,-,CASSSGLLNTEAFF,TGTGCCAGCAGCTCCGGTCTGCTGAACACTGAAGCTTTCTTT
TRBV7-2,-,TRBJ1-2,-,CASSSGRVYGYTF,TGTGCCAGCAGCTCCGGTCGGGTCTATGGCTACACCTTC
TRBV7-9,-,TRBJ1-1,few,CASSRPTDPWTEAFF,TGTGCCAGCAGCCGCCCCACAGATCCGTGGACTGAAGCTTTCTTT
TRBV27,-,TRBJ2-5,-,CASSQGALWETQYF,TGTGCCAGCAGTCAAGGAGCCCTGTGGGAGACCCAGTACTTC
TRBV9,TRBD1,TRBJ1-2,-,CASSLGQGNYGYTF,TGTGCCAGCAGCCTGGGACAGGGTAACTATGGCTACACCTTC
TRBV7-2,-,TRBJ2-7,-,CASSLGTGLTYEQYF,TGTGCCAGCAGCTTAGGAACAGGCCTTACCTACGAGCAGTACTTC
TRBV19,-,TRBJ1-5,once,CASRMQASHQPQHF,TGTGCCAGTAGAATGCAGGCAAGCCATCAGCCCCAGCATTTT
TRBV28,TRBD1,TRBJ2-7,-,CASSTPGTGLNEQYF,TGTGCCAGCAGTACCCCCGGGACAGGGCTCAACGAGCAGTACTTC
TRBV7-9,-,TRBJ1-1,-,CASSLGKGNTEAFF,TGTGCCAGCAGCTTAGGAAAGGGGAACACTGAAGCTTTCTTT
TRBV14,-,TRBJ2-7,-,CASSPQGLRSYEQYF,TGTGCCAGCAGCCCCCAGGGTCTAAGGTCCTACGAGCAGTACTTC
TRBV27,-,TRBJ1-2,-,CASSLGRFLFGGYTF,TGTGCCAGCAGTTTAGGAAGGTTTCTCTTTGGTGGCTACACCTTC
TRBV10-1,-,TRBJ2-2,-,CASRQGTGTGELFF,TGCGCCAGCAGACAGGGCACAGGCACCGGGGAGCTGTTTTTT
TRBV6-5,-,TRBJ1-2,-,CASSYSRNNYGYTF,TGTGCCAGCAGTTACTCGAGGAATAACTATGGCTACACCTTC
TRBV7-2,-,TRBJ1-5,few,CASSFTGTQDQPQHF,TGTGCCAGCAGCTTCACCGGGACGCAGGATCAGCCCCAGCATTTT
TRBV6-1,-,TRBJ1-5,-,CTPAGGSGNQPQHF,TGTACCCCGGCCGGGGGCTCGGGCAATCAGCCCCAGCATTTT
TRBV27,TRBD1,TRBJ1-2,-,CASSLVAGGIGGYTF,TGTGCCAGCAGTTTAGTGGCAGGGGGCATCGGTGGCTACACCTTC
TRBV20-1,-,TRBJ2-2,few,CSARVMNTGELFF,TGCAGTGCTAGAGTCATGAACACCGGGGAGCTGTTTTTT
TRBV19,-,TRBJ2-3,-,CASSRGGPTDTQYF,TGTGCCAGTAGCAGGGGGGGACCCACAGATACGCAGTATTTT
TRBV19,-,TRBJ2-5,-,CASSSSPGQETQYF,TGTGCCAGTAGTTCAAGTCCGGGACAAGAGACCCAGTACTTC
TRBV7-2,TRBD1,TRBJ1-2,-,CASSLGFTGGYGYTF,TGTGCCAGCAGCTTAGGATTCACAGGGGGGTATGGCTACACCTTC
TRBV30,-,TRBJ1-1,-,CAWTRQPNTEAFF,TGTGCCTGGACGCGACAGCCGAACACTGAAGCTTTCTTT
TRBV20-1,-,TRBJ2-5,once,CSASSGETQYF,TGCAGTGCTAGTTCAGGGGAGACCCAGTACTTC
TRBV25-1,-,TRBJ1-2,-,CASSEAKGQNYGYTF,TGTGCCAGCAGTGAGGCAAAAGGACAGAACTATGGCTACACCTTC
TRBV2,-,TRBJ1-3,few,CASRREYSGNTIYF,TGTGCCAGCCGCAGGGAATATTCTGGAAACACCATATATTTT
TRBV7-2,-,TRBJ2-3,-,CASSLAFGDTQYF,TGTGCCAGCAGCTTAGCGTTCGGAGATACGCAGTATTTT
TRBV6-2/TRBV6-3,-,TRBJ2-5,-,CASSSAWLGETQYF,TGTGCCAGCAGTTCCGCGTGGTTAGGAGAGACCCAGTACTTC
TRBV2,-,TRBJ1-5,once,CASSVRGNNQPQHF,TGTGCCAGCAGTGTGCGGGGGAACAATCAGCCCCAGCATTTT
TRBV6-5,-,TRBJ1-3,few,CASSYRKTGNTIYF,TGTGCCAGCAGTTATCGAAAAACTGGAAACACCATATATTTT
TRBV15,-,TRBJ2-6,-,CATSRDPGTHSGANVLTF,TGTGCCACCAGCAGAGATCCGGGGACACACTCTGGGGCCAACGTCCTGACTTTC
TRBV28,-,TRBJ1-2,-,CASSLPLGRGYTF,TGTGCCAGCAGTTTACCCCTGGGAAGGGGCTACACCTTC
TRBV7-3,-,TRBJ2-1,-,CASSPRGGRNYNEQFF,TGTGCCAGCAGCCCGAGGGGCGGCAGAAACTACAATGAGCAGTTCTTC
TRBV24-1,-,TRBJ1-3,-,CATQTNSIPGNTIYF,TGTGCCACCCAGACGAACAGTATTCCTGGAAACACCATATATTTT